Listed below are T cell receptor beta chains from one sample, sequenced in a study of T cells in Graves' hyperthyroidism and ophthalmopathy. Via MiXCR, TCRdb re-called the multiplex PCR reads, giving one row per CDR3 protein. The data show 360,000 or so distinct CDR3 sequences, 19% seen once. Sample: blood. The receptors shown here come from a woman aged 18-29 years with Graves' hyperthyroidism. Each CDR3 is given with its conserved first and last residue. The D gene is left open where the match is weak. Clone size is not always given. Where it is, it says once, few, many or a class for expanded clones.

V	D	size	J	CDR3	DNA
TRBV6-1	TRBD1	-	TRBJ1-2	CASSLFGTGNYGYTF	TGTGCCAGCAGTCTATTTGGGACAGGCAACTATGGCTACACCTTC
TRBV28	TRBD2	many	TRBJ2-7	CASSTLRGGSSYEQYF	TGTGCCAGCAGTACCCTCCGGGGAGGGAGCTCCTACGAGCAGTACTTC
TRBV6-2/TRBV6-3	TRBD1	many	TRBJ1-2	CASSLPRQGADKNYGYTF	TGTGCCAGCAGTCTCCCCCGACAGGGGGCGGATAAAAACTATGGCTACACCTTC
TRBV5-1	-	many	TRBJ1-6	CASSLAGAYNSPLHF	TGCGCCAGCAGCTTAGCAGGCGCTTATAATTCACCCCTCCACTTT
TRBV12-3/TRBV12-4	-	many	TRBJ2-7	CASSNQGTPYEQYF	TGTGCCAGCAGTAATCAGGGGACCCCCTACGAGCAGTACTTC
TRBV4-1	-	-	TRBJ2-2	CASSDLGLAGELFF	TGCGCCAGCAGCGATTTAGGGCTGGCCGGGGAGCTGTTTTTT
TRBV28	-	many	TRBJ1-3	CASSLGGITGNTIYF	TGTGCCAGCAGTTTAGGCGGGATCACTGGAAACACCATATATTTT
TRBV6-5	-	many	TRBJ2-5	CASSYSPGSGQETQYF	TGTGCCAGCAGTTACTCGCCGGGTTCGGGCCAAGAGACCCAGTACTTC
TRBV4-1	-	many	TRBJ1-3	CASSQDLYSRTSGNTIYF	TGCGCCAGCAGCCAAGATCTTTATAGCAGGACATCAGGAAACACCATATATTTT
TRBV7-2	-	-	TRBJ1-1	CASSPRDTGVIEAFF	TGTGCCAGCAGCCCCCGGGACACGGGGGTTATTGAAGCTTTCTTT
TRBV6-5	-	many	TRBJ1-1	CASSYGTYTEAFF	TGTGCCAGCAGTTACGGGACTTACACTGAAGCTTTCTTT
TRBV12-3/TRBV12-4	-	many	TRBJ1-1	CASTPDWVPVNTEAFF	TGTGCCAGCACCCCGGACTGGGTTCCCGTGAACACTGAAGCTTTCTTT
TRBV6-1	-	few	TRBJ2-2	CASLGGAPTGELFF	TGTGCCAGCTTGGGGGGGGCCCCCACCGGGGAGCTGTTTTTT
TRBV7-9	TRBD1	many	TRBJ1-2	CASSSGTGWYGYTF	TGTGCCAGCAGCTCCGGGACAGGGTGGTATGGCTACACCTTC